This T cell receptor beta chain was recovered during a study of neurological immune-mediated disorders. Study-wide points: HTLV-1-associated myelopathy showed the most TCR clonal expansion; multiple sclerosis the least, below healthy controls.

The team produced cDNA through 5'RACE using 10-nucleotide random UMIs. Over 160 million TCR-beta sequences (from 15-18 subjects) were yielded by each sequencing run. MiXCR was run by TCRdb on the 5' RACE reads, yielding one entry per CDR3 protein. This table has tens of thousands of distinct CDR3 sequences, approximately 11% appearing once. CDR3 length: 16 amino acids. The germline gives CDR1 LNHNV, CDR2 YYDKDF (reference sequence). Trimming pared 3 bases from V and 4 bases from J, leaving 16 bases between. This clonotype was seen ten or more times. Its antigen is still unknown. Time point of the sample: longitudinal time-point 1 (baseline).

The chain joins TRBV15 to TRBJ1-3; tentatively, D is TRBD1 (6 bases). This TCR derives from a male donor with HTLV-1-associated myelopathy (HAM/TSP). Sequenced input: PBMCs. The CDR3 loop is CATSSNQGLNGNTIYF. CDR3 sequence (DNA): TGTGCCACCAGCAGTAACCAGGGGCTTAACGGAAACACCATATATTTT.